This record concerns one TCR beta chain sequence. Its target is not known. V trimming: 9 bases; J trimming: 0 bases; junction bases outside the gene matches: 22. This CDR3 region has 20 residues. Germline-derived CDR1 and CDR2 are SNHLY and FYNNEI. The data originate from a study of Ad26.COV2.S vaccination and SARS-CoV-2 variants. Treatment noted: 15 to 20 received Ad26.COV2.S at low or high dose, single or two shots; 5 received placebo; per-sample allocation not given. Sample collection was performed on day 63 after the first vaccine or placebo injection. Overall study findings and caveats: Vaccine recipients posted higher spike-specific TCR breadth than their placebo counterparts. Total responses of T cells may have been underestimated by the analyses of TCR breadth and depth.

The method was immunoSEQ multiplex PCR; TCRdb's version includes in-frame clones alone and lacks a portion of them. This table holds a few hundred thousand clones, around 90% found once. This TCR was sampled from a person between 18 and 65 years old who received the Ad26.COV2.S COVID-19 vaccine or a placebo. Specimen: peripheral blood, collected in a trial of Ad26.COV2.S vaccine versus placebo. J is TRBJ2-3 and V is TRBV2; 9 positions match TRBD1. CDR3 sequence reads: CASNTIWTGDHPSSTDTQYF. In DNA, the CDR3 is TGTGCCAGTAATACTATATGGACAGGGGATCACCCGAGTAGCACAGATACGCAGTATTTT.